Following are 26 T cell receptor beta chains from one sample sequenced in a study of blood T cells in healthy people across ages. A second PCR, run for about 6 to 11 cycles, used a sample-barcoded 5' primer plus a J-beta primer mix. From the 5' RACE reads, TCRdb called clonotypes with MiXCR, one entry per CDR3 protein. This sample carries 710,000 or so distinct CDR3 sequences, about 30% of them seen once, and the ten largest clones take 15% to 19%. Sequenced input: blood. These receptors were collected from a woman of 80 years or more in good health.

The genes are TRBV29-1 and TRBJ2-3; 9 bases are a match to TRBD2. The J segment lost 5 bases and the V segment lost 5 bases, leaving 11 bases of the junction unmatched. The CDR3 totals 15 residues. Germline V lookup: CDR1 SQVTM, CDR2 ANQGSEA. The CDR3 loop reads CSVPTRGGGGDTQYF. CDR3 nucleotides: TGCAGCGTTCCCACGCGGGGGGGAGGAGGAGATACGCAGTATTTT.

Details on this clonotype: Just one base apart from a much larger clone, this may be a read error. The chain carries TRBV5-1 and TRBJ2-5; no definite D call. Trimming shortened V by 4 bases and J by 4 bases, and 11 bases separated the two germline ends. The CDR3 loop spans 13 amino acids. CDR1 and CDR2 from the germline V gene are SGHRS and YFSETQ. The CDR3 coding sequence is TGCGCCAGCAGCATGTTCGCTGGAGAGACCCAGTACTTC. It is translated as CASSMFAGETQYF.

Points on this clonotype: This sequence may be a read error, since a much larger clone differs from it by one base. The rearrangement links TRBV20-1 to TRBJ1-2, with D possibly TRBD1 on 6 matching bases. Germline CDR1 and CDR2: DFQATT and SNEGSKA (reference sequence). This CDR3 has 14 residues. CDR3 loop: CSPETGAGNYGYTF. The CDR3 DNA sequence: TGCAGCCCCGAGACGGGGGCGGGTAACTATGGCTACACCTTC.

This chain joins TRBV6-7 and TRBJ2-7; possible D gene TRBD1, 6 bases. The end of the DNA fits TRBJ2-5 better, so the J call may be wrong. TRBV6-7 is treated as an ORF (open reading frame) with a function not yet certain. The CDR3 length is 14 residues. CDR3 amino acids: CASSSRWGRKTQYF. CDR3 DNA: TGTGCCAGCAGTTCGCGGTGGGGGCGCAAGACCCAGTACTTC.

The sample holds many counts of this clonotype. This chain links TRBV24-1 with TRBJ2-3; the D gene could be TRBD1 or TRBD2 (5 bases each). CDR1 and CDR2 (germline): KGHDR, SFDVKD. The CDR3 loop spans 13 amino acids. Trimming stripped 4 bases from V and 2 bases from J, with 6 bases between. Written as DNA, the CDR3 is TGTGCCACCAGTGAAGGGACCACAGATACGCAGTATTTT. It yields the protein CATSEGTTDTQYF.

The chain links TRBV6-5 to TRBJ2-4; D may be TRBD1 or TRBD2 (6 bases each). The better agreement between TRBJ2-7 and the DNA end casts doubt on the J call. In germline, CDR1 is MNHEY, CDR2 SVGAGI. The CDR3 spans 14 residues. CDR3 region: CASRLLPRGGEQYF. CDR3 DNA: TGTGCCAGCAGGCTACTTCCCAGGGGAGGCGAGCAGTACTTC.

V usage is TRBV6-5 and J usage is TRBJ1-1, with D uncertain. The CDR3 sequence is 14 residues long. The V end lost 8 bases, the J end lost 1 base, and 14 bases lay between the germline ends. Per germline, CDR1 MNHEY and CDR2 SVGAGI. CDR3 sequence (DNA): TGTGCCAGCTTTGAGGATAGAGGGAACACTGAAGCTTTCTTT. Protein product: CASFEDRGNTEAFF.

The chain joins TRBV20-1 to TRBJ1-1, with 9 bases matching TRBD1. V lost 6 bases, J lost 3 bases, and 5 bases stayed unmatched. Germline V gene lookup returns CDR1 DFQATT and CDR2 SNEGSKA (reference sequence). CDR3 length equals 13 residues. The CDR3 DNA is TGCAGTGCAGAACAGGGGGCAGACACTGAAGCTTTCTTT. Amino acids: CSAEQGADTEAFF.

This CDR3 is CASSLGLGNYEQYF. For the CDR3, the DNA is TGCGCCAGCAGCTTGGGACTAGGTAATTACGAGCAGTACTTC. The chain couples TRBV5-1 to TRBJ2-4; possibly TRBD2 for D (6 bases). TRBJ2-7 explains the end of the DNA better; the J call may be wrong. The CDR3 has 14 residues. From germline, CDR1 is SGHRS and CDR2 YFSETQ.

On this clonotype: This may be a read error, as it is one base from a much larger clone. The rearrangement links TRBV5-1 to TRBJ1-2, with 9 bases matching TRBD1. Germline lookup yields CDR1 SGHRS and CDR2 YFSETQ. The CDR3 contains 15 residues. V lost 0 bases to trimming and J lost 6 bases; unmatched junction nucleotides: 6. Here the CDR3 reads CASSLGGQGQHGYTF. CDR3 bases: TGCGCCAGCAGCTTGGGGGGACAGGGTCAACATGGCTACACCTTC.

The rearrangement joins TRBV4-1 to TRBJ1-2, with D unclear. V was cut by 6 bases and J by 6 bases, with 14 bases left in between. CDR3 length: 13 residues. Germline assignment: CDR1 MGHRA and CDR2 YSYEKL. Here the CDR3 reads CASRAPGRNGYTF. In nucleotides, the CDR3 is TGCGCCAGCAGAGCGCCGGGTAGGAATGGCTACACCTTC.

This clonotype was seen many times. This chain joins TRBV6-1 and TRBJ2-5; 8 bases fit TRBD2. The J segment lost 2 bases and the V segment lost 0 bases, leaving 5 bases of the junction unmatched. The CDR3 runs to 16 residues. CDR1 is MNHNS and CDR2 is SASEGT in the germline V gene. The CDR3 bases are TGTGCCAGCAGTGAAGCGGGCGGGGGGTGGCAAGAGACCCAGTACTTC. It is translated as CASSEAGGGWQETQYF.

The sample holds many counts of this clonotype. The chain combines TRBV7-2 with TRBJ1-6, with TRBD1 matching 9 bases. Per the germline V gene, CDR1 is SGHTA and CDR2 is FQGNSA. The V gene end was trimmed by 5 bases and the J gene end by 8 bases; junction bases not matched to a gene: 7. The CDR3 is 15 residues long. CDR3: CASSQGQGRYSPLHF. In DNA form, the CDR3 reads TGTGCCAGCAGCCAAGGACAGGGGAGGTATTCACCCCTCCACTTT. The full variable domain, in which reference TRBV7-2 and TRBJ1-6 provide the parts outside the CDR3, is GAGVSQSPSNKVTEKGKDVELRCDPISGHTALYWYRQSLGQGLEFLIYFQGNSAPDKSGLPSDRFSAERTGGSVSTLTIQRTQQEDSAVYLCASSQGQGRYSPLHFGNGTRLTVT.

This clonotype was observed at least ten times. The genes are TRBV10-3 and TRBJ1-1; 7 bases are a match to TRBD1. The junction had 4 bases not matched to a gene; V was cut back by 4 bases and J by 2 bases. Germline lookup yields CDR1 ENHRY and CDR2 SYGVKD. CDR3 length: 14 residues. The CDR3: CAISGEGANTEAFF. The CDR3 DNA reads TGTGCCATCAGTGGGGAGGGGGCAAACACTGAAGCTTTCTTT.

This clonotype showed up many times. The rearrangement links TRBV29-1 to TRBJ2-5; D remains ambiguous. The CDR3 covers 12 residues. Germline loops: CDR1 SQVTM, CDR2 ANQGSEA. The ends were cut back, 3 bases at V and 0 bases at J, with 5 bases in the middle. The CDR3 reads CSVEPNQETQYF. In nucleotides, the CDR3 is TGCAGCGTTGAGCCCAACCAAGAGACCCAGTACTTC.

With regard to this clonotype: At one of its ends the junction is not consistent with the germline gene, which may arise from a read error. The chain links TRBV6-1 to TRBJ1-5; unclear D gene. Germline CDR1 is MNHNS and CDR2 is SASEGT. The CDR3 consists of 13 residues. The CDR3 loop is CASSEASHQPQHF. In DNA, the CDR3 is TGTGCCAGCAGTGAAGCTAGCCATCAGCCCCAGCATTTT.

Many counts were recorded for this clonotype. The CDR3 spells CSASRVEVSHEQYF. For the CDR3, the DNA is TGCAGTGCTAGCAGGGTAGAGGTAAGCCACGAGCAGTACTTC. This chain links TRBV20-1 with TRBJ2-7; tentative D call: TRBD1 (5 bases). Germline CDR1 reads DFQATT; CDR2 reads SNEGSKA (reference sequence). Trimming took off 3 bases at V and 5 bases at J, with 17 bases between the two ends. The length of the CDR3 is 14 residues.

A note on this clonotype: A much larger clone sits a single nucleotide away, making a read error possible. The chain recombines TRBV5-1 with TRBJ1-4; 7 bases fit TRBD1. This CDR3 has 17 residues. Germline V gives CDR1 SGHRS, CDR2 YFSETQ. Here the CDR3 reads CASNLGQSIATNEKRFF. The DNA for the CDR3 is TGCGCCAGCAACTTGGGACAGTCAATTGCAACTAATGAAAAACGGTTTTTT.

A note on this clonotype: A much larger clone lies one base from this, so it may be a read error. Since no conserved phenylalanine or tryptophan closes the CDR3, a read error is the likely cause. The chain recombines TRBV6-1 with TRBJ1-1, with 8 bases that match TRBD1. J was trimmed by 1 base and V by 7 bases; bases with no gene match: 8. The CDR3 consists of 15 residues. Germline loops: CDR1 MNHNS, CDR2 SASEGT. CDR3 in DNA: TGTGCCAGCAACGACAGGGGTTGGGGGAACACTGAAGCTTTCGTT. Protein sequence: CASNDRGWGNTEAFV.

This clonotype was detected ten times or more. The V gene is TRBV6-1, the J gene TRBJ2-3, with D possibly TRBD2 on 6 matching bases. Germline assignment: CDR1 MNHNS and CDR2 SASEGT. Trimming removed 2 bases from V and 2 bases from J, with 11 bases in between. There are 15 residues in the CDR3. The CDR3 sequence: CASSERGVSTDTQYF. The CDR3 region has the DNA TGTGCCAGCAGTGAACGCGGGGTTTCCACAGATACGCAGTATTTT.

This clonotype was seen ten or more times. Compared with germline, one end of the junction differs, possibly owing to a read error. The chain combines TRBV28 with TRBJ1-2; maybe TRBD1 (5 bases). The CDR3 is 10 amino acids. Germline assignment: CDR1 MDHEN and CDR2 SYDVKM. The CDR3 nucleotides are TGCGCCAGCGCAGGGTATGGCTACACCTTC. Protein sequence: CASAGYGYTF.

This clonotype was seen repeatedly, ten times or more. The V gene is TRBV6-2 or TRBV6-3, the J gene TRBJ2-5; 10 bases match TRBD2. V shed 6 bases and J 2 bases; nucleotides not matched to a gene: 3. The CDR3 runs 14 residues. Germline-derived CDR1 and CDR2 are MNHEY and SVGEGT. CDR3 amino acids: CASRPSGGQETQYF. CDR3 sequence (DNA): TGTGCCAGCAGGCCTAGCGGGGGTCAAGAGACCCAGTACTTC.

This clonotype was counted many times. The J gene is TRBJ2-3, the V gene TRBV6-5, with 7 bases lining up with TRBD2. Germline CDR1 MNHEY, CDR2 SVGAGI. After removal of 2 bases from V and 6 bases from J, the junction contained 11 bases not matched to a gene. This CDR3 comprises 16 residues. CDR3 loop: CASSYGGLGVADTQYF. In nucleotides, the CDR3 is TGTGCCAGCAGTTACGGAGGACTAGGGGTTGCGGATACGCAGTATTTT.

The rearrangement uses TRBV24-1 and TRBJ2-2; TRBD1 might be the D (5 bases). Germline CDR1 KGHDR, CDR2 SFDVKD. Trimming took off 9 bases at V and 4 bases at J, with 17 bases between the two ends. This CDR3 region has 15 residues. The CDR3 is CATHVPGLVTGELFF. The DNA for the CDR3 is TGTGCCACCCACGTACCAGGGTTGGTCACCGGGGAGCTGTTTTTT.

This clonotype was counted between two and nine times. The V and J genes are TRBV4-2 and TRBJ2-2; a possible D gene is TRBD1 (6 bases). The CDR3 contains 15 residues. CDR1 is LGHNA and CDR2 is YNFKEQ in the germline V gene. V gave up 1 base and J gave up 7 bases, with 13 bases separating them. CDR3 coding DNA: TGTGCCAGCAGCCAAGGGCAGGGGAATAGCGGGGAGCTGTTTTTT. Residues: CASSQGQGNSGELFF.

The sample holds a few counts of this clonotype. CDR3 DNA: TGTGCCAGCAGCTTTGGTCCGGGACATCCTAATGAAAAACTGTTTTTT. Protein: CASSFGPGHPNEKLFF. This rearrangement joins TRBV7-9 to TRBJ1-4, with D possibly being TRBD1 (6 bases). This CDR3 is built from 16 residues. Germline CDR1 SEHNR, CDR2 FQNEAQ (reference sequence). V shed 3 bases and J shed 3 bases, with 14 bases lying between them.